This T cell receptor beta chain was observed in a study of blood T cell repertoires in COVID-19. The overall study: Samples came from the United States, Italy and Spain, spanning acute and convalescent COVID-19. Sources were T cells, B-cell-depleted T cells, or PBMCs; the material itself was cDNA or gDNA.

The assay was immunoSEQ multiplex PCR, and TCRdb's table has in-frame clones only and misses some. The data show some 220,000 clones, 65% to 85% seen once. The source is a human donor in a cohort sampled during active COVID-19. Sequenced: peripheral blood.

The CDR3 DNA sequence: TGTGCCAGCAGCCCAAAGACTAGCGGGGGGGGCTTAGAGACCCAGTACTTC. Translating gives CASSPKTSGGGLETQYF. The chain couples TRBV5-4 to TRBJ2-5, with 14 bases matching TRBD2. This CDR3 has 17 amino acids. V gave up 4 bases and J gave up 4 bases; unmatched junction bases: 9. Germline V gene lookup returns CDR1 SGHNT and CDR2 YYREEE (reference sequence).